Reported below is one TCR beta chain. These data come from a study of T cells in Graves' hyperthyroidism and ophthalmopathy. Clinical symptoms, serum thyroxine, TRAb, thyroid ultrasound and orbital computed tomography established diagnosis. RNA transcripts were the template for amplifying TCR beta CDR3 regions. The study used the HTBI primer set for a first-round RT-PCR of the TCR CDR3. TCRdb passed the multiplex PCR reads through MiXCR, listing each CDR3 protein once. The data contain 500,000 to 750,000 distinct CDR3 sequences, around 42% of them seen just once; the ten biggest clones take up around 7.7%. The CDR3 is made up of 12 amino acids. CDR1 and CDR2 from the germline V gene are SGHNT and YYREEE (reference sequence). The ends were cut back, 3 bases at V and 2 bases at J, with 3 bases in the middle.

The chain is built from TRBV5-4 and TRBJ1-3; D unclear. The sample taken for sequencing was peripheral blood or thyroid tissue (not recorded which). The TCR originated in a woman aged 18-29 years with Graves' hyperthyroidism. CDR3 region: CASSSPGNTIYF. CDR3 nucleotide sequence: TGTGCCAGCAGCTCCCCTGGAAACACCATATATTTT.